The present T cell receptor (beta chain) was sequenced within a study of shared clonotypes between healthy human individuals. The study's findings and limits: Rarefaction demonstrated incomplete sorted-subset sequencing despite large depth. The study generally estimated greater richness for naive than memory subsets.

Cells designated naive CD8 were CD45RO-negative and were positively selected for CCR7, with terminally differentiated effector memory CD45RA+ cells excluded. Healthy adults negative for HIV, lacking recent acute infections or vaccinations, served as donors. For every subset, genomic DNA was evenly distributed across several immunoSEQ plates. Repertoires were generated with immunoSEQ multiplex PCR, while TCRdb's copy carries only in-frame clones and drops some. In the table there are millions of clones, over 85% of which are singletons. Details on this clone: What it recognizes is unknown. The same CDR3 can be traced to other DNA sequences in this sample.

The CDR3 runs to 14 residues. CDR1 and CDR2 from the germline V gene are SGHVS and FNYEAQ. Trimming shortened V by 3 bases and J by 4 bases, and 10 bases separated the two germline ends. The gene calls are TRBV7-6 and TRBJ2-1; no reliable D call. Sequencing used naive CD8+ T cells sorted from blood. The clonotype originates from a man in his late teens or twenties in good health. The CDR3: CASSFGTGYNEQFF. CDR3 DNA: TGTGCCAGCAGCTTCGGTACCGGATACAATGAGCAGTTCTTC. Full variable domain (remainder filled in from reference TRBV7-6 and TRBJ2-1): GAGVSQSPRYKVTKRGQDVALRCDPISGHVSLYWYRQALGQGPEFLTYFNYEAQQDKSGLPNDRFSAERPEGSISTLTIQRTEQRDSAMYRCASSFGTGYNEQFFGPGTRLTVL.